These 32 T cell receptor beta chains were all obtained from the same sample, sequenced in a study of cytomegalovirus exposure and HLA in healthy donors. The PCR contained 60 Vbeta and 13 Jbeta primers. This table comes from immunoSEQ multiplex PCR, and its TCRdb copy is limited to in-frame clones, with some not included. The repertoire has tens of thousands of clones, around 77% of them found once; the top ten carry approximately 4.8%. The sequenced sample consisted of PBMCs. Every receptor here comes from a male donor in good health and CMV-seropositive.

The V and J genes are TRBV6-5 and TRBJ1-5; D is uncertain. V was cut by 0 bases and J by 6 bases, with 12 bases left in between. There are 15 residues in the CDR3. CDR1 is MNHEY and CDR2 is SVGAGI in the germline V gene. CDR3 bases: TGTGCCAGCAGTTACTCGAACAATGGCCGTCAGCCCCAGCATTTT. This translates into CASSYSNNGRQPQHF.

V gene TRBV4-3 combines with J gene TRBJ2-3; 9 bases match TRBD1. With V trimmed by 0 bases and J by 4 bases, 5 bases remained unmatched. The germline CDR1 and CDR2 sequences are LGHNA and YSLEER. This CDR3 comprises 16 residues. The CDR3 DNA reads TGCGCCAGCAGCCAAGACGGGACAGGGAGCGCAGATACGCAGTATTTT. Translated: CASSQDGTGSADTQYF.

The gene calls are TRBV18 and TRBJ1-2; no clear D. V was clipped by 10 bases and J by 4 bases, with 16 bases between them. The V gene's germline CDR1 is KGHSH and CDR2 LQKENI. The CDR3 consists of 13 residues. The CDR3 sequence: CATSPGLSYGYTF. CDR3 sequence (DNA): TGTGCCACTAGCCCAGGTCTAAGCTATGGCTACACCTTC.

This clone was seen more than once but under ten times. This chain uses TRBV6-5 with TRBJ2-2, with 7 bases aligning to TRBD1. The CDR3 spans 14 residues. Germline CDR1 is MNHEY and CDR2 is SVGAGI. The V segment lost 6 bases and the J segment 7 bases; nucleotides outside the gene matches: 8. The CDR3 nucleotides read TGTGCCAGCAGATTAGGGGGCTATAGCGGGGAGCTGTTTTTT. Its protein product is CASRLGGYSGELFF.

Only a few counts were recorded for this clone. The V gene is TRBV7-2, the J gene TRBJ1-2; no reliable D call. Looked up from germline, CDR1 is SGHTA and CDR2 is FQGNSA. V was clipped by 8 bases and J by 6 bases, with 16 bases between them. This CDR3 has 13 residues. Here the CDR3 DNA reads TGTGCCAGCGCGCTAGGCCTGGTTAATGGCTACACCTTC. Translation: CASALGLVNGYTF.

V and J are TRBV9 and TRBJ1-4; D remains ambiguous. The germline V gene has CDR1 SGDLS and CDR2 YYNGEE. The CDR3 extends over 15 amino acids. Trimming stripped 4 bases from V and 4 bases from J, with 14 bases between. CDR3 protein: CASSPNGEFNEKLFF. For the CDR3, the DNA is TGTGCCAGCAGCCCAAATGGAGAGTTTAATGAAAAACTGTTTTTT.

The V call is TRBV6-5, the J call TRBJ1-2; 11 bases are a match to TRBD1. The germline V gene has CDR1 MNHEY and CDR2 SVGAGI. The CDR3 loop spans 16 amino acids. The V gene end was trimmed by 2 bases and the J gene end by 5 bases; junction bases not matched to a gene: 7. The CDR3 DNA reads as TGTGCCAGCAGTTACCAGAGGACAGGGGGCGGTTATGGCTACACCTTC. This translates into CASSYQRTGGGYGYTF.

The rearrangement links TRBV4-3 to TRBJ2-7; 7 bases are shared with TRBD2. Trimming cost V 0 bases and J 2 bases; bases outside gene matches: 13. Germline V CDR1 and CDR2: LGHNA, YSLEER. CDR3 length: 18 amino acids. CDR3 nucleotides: TGCGCCAGCAGCCAAGATAGTGGTGGGGAGGGAAACCCCTACGAGCAGTACTTC. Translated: CASSQDSGGEGNPYEQYF.

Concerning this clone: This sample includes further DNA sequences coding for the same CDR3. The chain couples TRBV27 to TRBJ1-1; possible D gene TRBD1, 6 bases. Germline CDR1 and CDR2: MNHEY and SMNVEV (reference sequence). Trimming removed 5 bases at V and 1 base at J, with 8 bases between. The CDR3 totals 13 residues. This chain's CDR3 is CASSLQGNTEAFF. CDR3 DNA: TGTGCCAGCAGTCTACAGGGGAACACTGAAGCTTTCTTT.

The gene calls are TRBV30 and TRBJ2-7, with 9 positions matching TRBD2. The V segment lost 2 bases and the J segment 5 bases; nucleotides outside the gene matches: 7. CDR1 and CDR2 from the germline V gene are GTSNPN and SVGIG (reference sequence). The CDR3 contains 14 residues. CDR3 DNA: TGTGCCTGGAGTAAAGCGGGGGGAGCCAACGAGCAGTACTTC. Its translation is CAWSKAGGANEQYF.

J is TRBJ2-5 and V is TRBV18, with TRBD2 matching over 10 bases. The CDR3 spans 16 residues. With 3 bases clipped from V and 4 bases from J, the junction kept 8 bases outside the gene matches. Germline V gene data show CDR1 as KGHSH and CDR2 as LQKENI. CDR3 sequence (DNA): TGTGCCAGCTCACCGGGGGCTAGCGGGGGATCAGAGACCCAGTACTTC. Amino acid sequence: CASSPGASGGSETQYF. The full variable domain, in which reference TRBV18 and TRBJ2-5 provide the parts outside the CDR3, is NAGVMQNPRHLVRRRGQEARLRCSPMKGHSHVYWYRQLPEEGLKFMVYLQKENIIDESGMPKERFSAEFPKEGPSILRIQQVVRGDSAAYFCASSPGASGGSETQYFGPGTRLLVL.

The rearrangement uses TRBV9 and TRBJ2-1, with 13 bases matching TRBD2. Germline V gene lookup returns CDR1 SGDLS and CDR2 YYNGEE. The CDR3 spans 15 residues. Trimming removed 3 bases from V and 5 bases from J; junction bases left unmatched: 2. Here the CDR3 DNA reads TGTGCCAGCAGCGCCACTAGCGGGGGGGACAATGAGCAGTTCTTC. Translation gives CASSATSGGDNEQFF. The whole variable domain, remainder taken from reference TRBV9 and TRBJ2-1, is DSGVTQTPKHLITATGQRVTLRCSPRSGDLSVYWYQQSLDQGLQFLIQYYNGEERAKGNILERFSAQQFPDLHSELNLSSLELGDSALYFCASSATSGGDNEQFFGPGTRLTVL.

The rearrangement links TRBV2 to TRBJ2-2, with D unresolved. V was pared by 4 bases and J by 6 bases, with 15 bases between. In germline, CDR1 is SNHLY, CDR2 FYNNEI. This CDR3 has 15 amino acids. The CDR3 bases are TGTGCCAGCAGTGCCGGTTCAGGCAGGTCCGGGGAGCTGTTTTTT. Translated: CASSAGSGRSGELFF.

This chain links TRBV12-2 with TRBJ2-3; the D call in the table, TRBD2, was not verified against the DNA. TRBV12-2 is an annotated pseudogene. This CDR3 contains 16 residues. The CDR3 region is CASRPIPRSTADTQYF. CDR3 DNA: TGTGCAAGTCGCCCGATTCCGAGAAGCACCGCAGATACGCAGTATTTT.

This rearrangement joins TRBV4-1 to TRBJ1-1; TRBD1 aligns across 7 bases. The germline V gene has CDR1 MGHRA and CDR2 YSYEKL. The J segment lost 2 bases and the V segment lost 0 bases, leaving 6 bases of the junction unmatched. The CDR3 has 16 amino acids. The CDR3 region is CASSQEGGQRNTEAFF. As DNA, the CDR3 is TGCGCCAGCAGCCAAGAAGGGGGACAGAGAAACACTGAAGCTTTCTTT.

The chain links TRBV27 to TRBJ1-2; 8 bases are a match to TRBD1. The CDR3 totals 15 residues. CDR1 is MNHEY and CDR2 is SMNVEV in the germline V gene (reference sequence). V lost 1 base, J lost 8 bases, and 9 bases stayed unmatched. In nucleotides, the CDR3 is TGTGCCAGCAGTTTATTCCAGGGGGCGCCTGGGGGCTACACCTTC. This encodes CASSLFQGAPGGYTF.

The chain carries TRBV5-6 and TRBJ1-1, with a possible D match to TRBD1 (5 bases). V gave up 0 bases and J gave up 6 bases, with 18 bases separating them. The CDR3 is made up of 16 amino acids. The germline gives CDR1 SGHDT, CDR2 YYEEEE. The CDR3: CASSLGGDSYSPEAFF. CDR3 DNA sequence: TGTGCCAGCAGCTTGGGAGGTGACAGCTATTCTCCTGAAGCTTTCTTT.

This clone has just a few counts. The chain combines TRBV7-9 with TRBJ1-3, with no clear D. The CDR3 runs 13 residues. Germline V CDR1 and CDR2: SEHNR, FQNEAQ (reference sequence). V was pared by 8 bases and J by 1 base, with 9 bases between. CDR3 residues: CASDRSSGNTIYF. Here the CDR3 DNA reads TGTGCCAGCGACCGGAGTTCTGGAAACACCATATATTTT.

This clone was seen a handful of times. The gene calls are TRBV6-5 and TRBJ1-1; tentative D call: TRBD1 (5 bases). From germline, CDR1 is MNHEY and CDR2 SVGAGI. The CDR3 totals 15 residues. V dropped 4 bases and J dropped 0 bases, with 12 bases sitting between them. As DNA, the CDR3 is TGTGCCAGCAGTTTCAGGGCTTCAATGAACACTGAAGCTTTCTTT. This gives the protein CASSFRASMNTEAFF.

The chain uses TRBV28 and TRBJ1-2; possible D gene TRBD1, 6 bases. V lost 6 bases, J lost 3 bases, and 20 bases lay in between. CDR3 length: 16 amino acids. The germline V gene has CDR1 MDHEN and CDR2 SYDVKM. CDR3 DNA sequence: TGTGCCAGCAGGCCGAGACCTACAGGGTTCGACTATGGCTACACCTTC. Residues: CASRPRPTGFDYGYTF.

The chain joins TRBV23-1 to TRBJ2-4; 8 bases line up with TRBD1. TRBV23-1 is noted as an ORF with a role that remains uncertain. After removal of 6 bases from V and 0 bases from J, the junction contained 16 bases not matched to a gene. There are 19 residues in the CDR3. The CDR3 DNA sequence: TGCGCCAGCAGCCCCCGGGGCAGGGGGCCGGCCGTAGCCAAAAACATTCAGTACTTC. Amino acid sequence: CASSPRGRGPAVAKNIQYF.

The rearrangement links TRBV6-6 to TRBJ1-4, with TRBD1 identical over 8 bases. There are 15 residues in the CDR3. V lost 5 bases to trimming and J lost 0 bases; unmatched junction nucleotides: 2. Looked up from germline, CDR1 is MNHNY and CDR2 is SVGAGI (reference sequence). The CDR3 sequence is CASSLQGATNEKLFF. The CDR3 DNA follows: TGTGCCAGCAGTCTACAGGGGGCAACTAATGAAAAACTGTTTTTT.

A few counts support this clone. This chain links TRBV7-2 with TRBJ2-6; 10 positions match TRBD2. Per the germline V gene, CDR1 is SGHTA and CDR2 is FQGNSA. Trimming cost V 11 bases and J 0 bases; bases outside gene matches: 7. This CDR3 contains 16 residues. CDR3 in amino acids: CACTSGASSGANVLTF. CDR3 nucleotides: TGTGCCTGTACTAGCGGGGCGAGCTCTGGGGCCAACGTCCTGACTTTC.

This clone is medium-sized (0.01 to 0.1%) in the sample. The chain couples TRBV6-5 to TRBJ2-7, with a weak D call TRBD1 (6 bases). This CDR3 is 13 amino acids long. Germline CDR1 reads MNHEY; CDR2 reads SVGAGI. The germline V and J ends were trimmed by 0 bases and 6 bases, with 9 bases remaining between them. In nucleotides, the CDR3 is TGTGCCAGCAGTTACTCTTGGGGGCGCGAGCAGTACTTC. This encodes CASSYSWGREQYF.

The CDR3 protein is CAWSVQGAQPQHF. The CDR3 DNA follows: TGTGCCTGGAGTGTACAAGGGGCCCAGCCCCAGCATTTT. The genes are TRBV30 and TRBJ1-5; TRBD1 might be the D (5 bases). V lost 0 bases to trimming and J lost 7 bases, with 10 bases between them. The germline CDR1 and CDR2 sequences are GTSNPN and SVGIG (reference sequence). This CDR3 is built from 13 residues.

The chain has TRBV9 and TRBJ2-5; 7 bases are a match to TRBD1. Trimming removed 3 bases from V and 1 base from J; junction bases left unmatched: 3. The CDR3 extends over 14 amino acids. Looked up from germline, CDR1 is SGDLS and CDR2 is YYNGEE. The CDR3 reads CASSGQGVQETQYF. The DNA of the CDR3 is TGTGCCAGCAGCGGTCAGGGGGTCCAAGAGACCCAGTACTTC.

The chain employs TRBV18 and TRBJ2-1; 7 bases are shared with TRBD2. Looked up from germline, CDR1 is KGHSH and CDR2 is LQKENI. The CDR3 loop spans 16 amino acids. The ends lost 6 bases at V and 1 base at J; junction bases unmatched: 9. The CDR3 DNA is TGTGCCAGCTCTCCGGCGGTCGGGGGGTCCTACAATGAGCAGTTCTTC. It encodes CASSPAVGGSYNEQFF. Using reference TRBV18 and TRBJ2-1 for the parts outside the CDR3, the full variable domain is NAGVMQNPRHLVRRRGQEARLRCSPMKGHSHVYWYRQLPEEGLKFMVYLQKENIIDESGMPKERFSAEFPKEGPSILRIQQVVRGDSAAYFCASSPAVGGSYNEQFFGPGTRLTVL.

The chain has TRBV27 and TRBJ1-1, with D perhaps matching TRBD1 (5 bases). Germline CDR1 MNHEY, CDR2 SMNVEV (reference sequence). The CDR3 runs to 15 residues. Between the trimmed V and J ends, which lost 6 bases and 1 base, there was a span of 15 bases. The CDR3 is CASSSHQGQNTEAFF. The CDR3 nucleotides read TGTGCCAGCAGCTCCCATCAGGGTCAGAACACTGAAGCTTTCTTT.

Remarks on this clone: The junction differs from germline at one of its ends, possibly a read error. CDR3 residues: CASSLWAGGFPNYGYAF. The CDR3 region has the DNA TGTGCCAGCAGCTTGTGGGCAGGGGGCTTCCCGAACTATGGCTACGCCTTC. The chain has TRBV5-6 and TRBJ1-2, with 8 bases matching TRBD1. The CDR3 covers 17 residues. Germline assignment: CDR1 SGHDT and CDR2 YYEEEE.

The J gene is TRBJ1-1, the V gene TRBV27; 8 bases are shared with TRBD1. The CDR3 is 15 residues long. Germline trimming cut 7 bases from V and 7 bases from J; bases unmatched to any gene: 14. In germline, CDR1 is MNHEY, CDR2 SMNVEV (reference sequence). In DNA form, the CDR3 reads TGTGCCAGCACTAGCGGGACAGGTCTTGCCAGTGAAGCTTTCTTT. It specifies CASTSGTGLASEAFF.

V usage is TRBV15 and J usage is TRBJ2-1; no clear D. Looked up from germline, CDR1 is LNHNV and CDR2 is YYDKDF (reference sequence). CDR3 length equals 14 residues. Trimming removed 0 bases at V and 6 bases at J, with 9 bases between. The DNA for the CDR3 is TGTGCCACCAGCAGAGACCTCGTCTTCAATGAGCAGTTCTTC. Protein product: CATSRDLVFNEQFF.

The CDR3, as DNA: TGTGCCAGCAGTTTACGCATTGGGGGAGGTTATAGGGGCTACACCTTC. This sequence encodes CASSLRIGGGYRGYTF. This chain uses TRBV28 with TRBJ1-2, with D possibly being TRBD1 (5 bases). Germline-derived CDR1 and CDR2 are MDHEN and SYDVKM. Trimming stripped 2 bases from V and 8 bases from J, with 21 bases between. The CDR3 is 16 residues long.